This T cell receptor (beta chain) emerged from a study of T cells in Graves' hyperthyroidism and ophthalmopathy (dated by TCRdb to about 2019). In the study overall: Peripheral blood was collected at initial diagnosis, before any treatment. The 95 to 100 discovery patients were randomly divided into training and test sets at a 7:3 ratio. The paper reports TCR Vbeta CDR3 sequencing of 140 or so peripheral blood samples: under 45 ophthalmopathy, roughly 74 hyperthyroidism and around 17 progressor patients. The study also compared thyroid tissue and blood T-cell repertoires from more than 5 Graves' hyperthyroidism patients. After blood sampling, hyperthyroidism patients were treated with methimazole at a starting dose of 30 mg daily, and ophthalmopathy patients were treated with high-dose intravenous methylprednisolone. Whether ophthalmopathy could be predicted prospectively was tested in an independent validation cohort made up of some 20 hyperthyroidism patients plus 17 patients who later progressed to ophthalmopathy. To identify distinguishing TCR V-J signatures, a discovery cohort of about 100 patients was used, comprising approximately 40 with Graves' ophthalmopathy and roughly 60 with stable Graves' hyperthyroidism. Broader findings and caveats from the paper: Most expanded thyroid clonotypes (frequency above 0.001) were also detected in blood, suggesting blood repertoires may reflect thyroid immune responses. Ophthalmopathy was separated from stable hyperthyroidism by a 13 V-J signature model, with about 88% sensitivity and about 81% specificity obtained in cross-validation and 80%/75% obtained in testing. No statistical method was used to fix the sample size in advance, and group allocation was not hidden from the investigators. In validation, progression to ophthalmopathy was predicted by the model with 70.59% sensitivity and 72.22% specificity, a median of about 6 months before onset.

Hyperthyroidism patients were aged 18 to 65 years and newly diagnosed, with disease duration of less than 2 months. Patients with uncontrolled infections, other autoimmune diseases, pregnancy or lactation were excluded. Clinical symptoms, serum thyroxine and TRAb, thyroid ultrasound, and orbital computed tomography formed the basis for the diagnoses. For progressor patients, blood was drawn at the first diagnosis of hyperthyroidism, before any ophthalmopathy symptoms had appeared. PBMCs were isolated from approximately 10 ml of fresh peripheral blood by Ficoll-Paque density gradient centrifugation. Progressor patients were initially diagnosed with Graves' hyperthyroidism and developed ophthalmopathy during follow-up. Total RNA was extracted using Trizol reagent, and RNA quality was assessed on an Agilent 2100 Bioanalyzer. CDR1 is given as SGHRS and CDR2 as YFSETQ, both from the germline V gene. The CDR3 holds 11 amino acids from the cysteine to the phenylalanine. The CDR3 DNA has 33 bases and is translated from base 1.

The TCR beta CDR3 regions were amplified from RNA transcripts. The TCR CDR3 was subjected to a first round of RT-PCR using the HTBI primer set and the Qiagen OneStep RT-PCR kit. Libraries were constructed in a second round of multiplex PCR, after which size selection and purification were carried out. Paired-end sequencing of the libraries was performed with 100 bp reads on an Illumina HiSeq2000. The original methods were these. SOAPnuke was used to process the raw data, with reads discarded if the reads contained adapters or uncalled bases, had a mean Phred below 15, or lacked an exact constant-primer or identifier match. High-quality paired reads were merged with COPE v1.2.5, and unique nucleotide sequences were defined as clonotypes. MiTCR v1.1 was used to align clonotypes to the IMGT TRBV, TRBD and TRBJ reference segments. Analysis was restricted to V-J combinations with a frequency above 0.0001, which covered about 99% of repertoires. A TCS score was defined as the ratio between F50 (clonal expansion) and ExV (chaos), using BLOSUM62-based TCRdist between CDR3 peptides within each V-J. Welch's t-statistics and random forest reduced some 510 V-J features to about 12, which were used in a naive Bayes classifier (R e1071). TCRdb reprocessed the public reads (quality trimming at Q25 with fastp, clone calling with MiXCR) and kept in-frame beta chains. Rows merge per CDR3 protein into single entries with the most common DNA and genes. The V and J calls, along with clone size, are taken from TCRdb and not from the paper's own processing. The sample includes about 380,000 distinct CDR3 sequences, with approximately 13% observed a single time. Less than 25% of the sample rests with the top ten.

This clonotype was observed many times. It has no known antigen specificity. The junction departs from the called germline gene at one end, perhaps through a read error. This clonotype originated in a young man with Graves' hyperthyroidism that later progressed to Graves' ophthalmopathy. Material for sequencing was blood. This chain is built from TRBV5-1 and TRBJ2-5; a confident D gene designation cannot be given. The DNA sequence reads TGTGCCAGCAGCATCCAAGAGACCCAGTACTTC. This encodes CASSIQETQYF.